This T cell receptor (beta chain) was obtained from a study of blood T cells in healthy people across ages. Sample-barcoded 5' priming and a J-beta primer mix drove a second PCR of about 6 to 12 cycles. One entry per CDR3 protein, called by TCRdb with MiXCR from the 5' RACE reads. The table records roughly 1,000,000 distinct CDR3 sequences, almost 25% of them present only once. After removal of 0 bases from V and 0 bases from J, the junction contained 2 bases not matched to a gene. CDR1 and CDR2 (germline): SGHVS, FQNEAQ. The CDR3 consists of 16 residues. Only one count was recorded for this clonotype. The same specimen was also included in a second study, on T cells of mothers and their children.

The TCR was taken from a girl aged 2 to 9 in good health. Sequencing was carried out using blood. The chain uses TRBV7-8 and TRBJ2-5; 9 nucleotides align to TRBD2. The CDR3 DNA reads TGTGCCAGCAGCTTAGCCCTAGCGGGAAACCAAGAGACCCAGTACTTC. It codes for CASSLALAGNQETQYF. The entire variable domain, with the rest obtained from reference TRBV7-8 and TRBJ2-5, is as follows: GAGVSQSPRYKVAKRGQDVALRCDPISGHVSLFWYQQALGQGPEFLTYFQNEAQLDKSGLPSDRFFAERPEGSVSTLKIQRTQQEDSAVYLCASSLALAGNQETQYFGPGTRLLVL.